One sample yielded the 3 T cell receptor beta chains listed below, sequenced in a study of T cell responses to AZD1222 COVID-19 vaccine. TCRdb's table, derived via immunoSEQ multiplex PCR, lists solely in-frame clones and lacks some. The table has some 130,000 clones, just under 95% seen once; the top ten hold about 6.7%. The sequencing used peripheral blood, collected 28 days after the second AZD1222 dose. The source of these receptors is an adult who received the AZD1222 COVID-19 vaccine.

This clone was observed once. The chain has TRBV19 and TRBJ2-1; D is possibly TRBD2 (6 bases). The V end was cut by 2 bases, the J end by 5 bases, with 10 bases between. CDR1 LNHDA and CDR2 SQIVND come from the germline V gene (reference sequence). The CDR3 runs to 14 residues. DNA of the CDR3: TGTGCCAGTAGTATACTAGCGACCGACAATGAGCAGTTCTTC. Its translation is CASSILATDNEQFF.

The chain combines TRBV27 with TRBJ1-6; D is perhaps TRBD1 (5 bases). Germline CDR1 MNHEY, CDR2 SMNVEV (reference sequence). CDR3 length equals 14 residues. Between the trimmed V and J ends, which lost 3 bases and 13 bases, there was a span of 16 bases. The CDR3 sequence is CASSFGLTVAPLHF. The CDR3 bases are TGTGCCAGCAGTTTTGGCCTGACAGTGGCCCCCCTCCACTTT.

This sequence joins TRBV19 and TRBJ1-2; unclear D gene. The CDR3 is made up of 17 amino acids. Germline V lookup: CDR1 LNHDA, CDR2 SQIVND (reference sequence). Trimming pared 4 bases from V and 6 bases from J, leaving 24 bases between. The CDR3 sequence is CASSTNRAGPPGNGYTF. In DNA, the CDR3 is TGTGCCAGTAGTACTAATCGGGCTGGCCCTCCGGGGAATGGCTACACCTTC.